This T cell receptor (beta chain) was identified in a study of blood T cell repertoires in COVID-19. In the case of this clone: The sample holds other DNA sequences that translate to the same CDR3.

Profiling relied on immunoSEQ multiplex PCR, and the TCRdb table lists in-frame clones only, not all of them. The sample consists of about 180,000 clones, 84% of them appearing once. This CDR3 contains 14 residues. J gave up 7 bases and V 0 bases, and 2 bases lay outside the gene matches. Germline V gene sequence: CDR1 SGHRS, CDR2 YFSETQ. The sequence was obtained from a middle-aged man who had recovered from COVID-19. Sequenced material: PBMCs or T cells enriched from blood (not recorded which). The V gene is TRBV5-1, the J gene TRBJ1-4, with 8 bases fitting TRBD1. The CDR3 bases are TGCGCCAGCAGCTTGGGACAGGGGCGTGAAAAACTGTTTTTT. It specifies CASSLGQGREKLFF. Looking up the rest from reference TRBV5-1 and TRBJ1-4 gives the full variable domain: KAGVTQTPRYLIKTRGQQVTLSCSPISGHRSVSWYQQTPGQGLQFLFEYFSETQRNKGNFPGRFSGRQFSNSRSEMNVSTLELGDSALYLCASSLGQGREKLFFGSGTQLSVL.